Listed below are T cell receptor beta chains from one sample, sequenced in a study of control samples from healthy donors and cancer patients. Clones were sequenced by immunoSEQ multiplex PCR, and TCRdb holds only the in-frame ones, with some missing. In the table there are 150,000 or so clones, approximately 90% of which are singletons. Source material: blood. These receptors came from a woman in her 30s in good health. CDR3s include the opening cysteine and the closing phenylalanine or tryptophan. A D gene is named only where the DNA matches it firmly. Not every row has a clone size; where given, it reads once, few, many or a size class.

clone_size d_call j_call v_call cdr3_aa cdr3_nt
- - TRBJ2-3 TRBV11-2 CASSLGPGSDTQYF TGTGCCAGCAGCTTAGGACCGGGATCAGATACGCAGTATTTT
- - TRBJ2-1 TRBV27 CASSQAGTYNEQFF TGTGCCAGCAGCCAAGCAGGGACCTACAATGAGCAGTTCTTC
- - TRBJ2-7 TRBV14 CASSQEWSYEQYF TGTGCCAGCAGCCAAGAATGGAGTTACGAGCAGTACTTC
- - TRBJ1-1 TRBV28 CASSEWGTNTEAFF TGTGCCAGCAGTGAATGGGGTACGAACACTGAAGCTTTCTTT
- TRBD1 TRBJ2-1 TRBV7-8 CASSLGYRGAYNEQFF TGTGCCAGCAGCTTAGGTTACAGGGGAGCCTACAATGAGCAGTTCTTC
- - TRBJ2-7 TRBV5-1 CASSLGPSSYEQYF TGCGCCAGCAGCTTGGGACCGAGCTCCTACGAGCAGTACTTC
- TRBD2 TRBJ2-3 TRBV9 CASSVGTSGSTDTQYF TGTGCCAGCAGCGTAGGGACTAGCGGTAGCACAGATACGCAGTATTTT
few - TRBJ1-4 TRBV6-5 CASERQVNEKLFF TGTGCCAGCGAACGGCAGGTTAATGAAAAACTGTTTTTT
once - TRBJ1-1 TRBV4-3 CASSQDQGGNTEAFF TGCGCCAGCAGCCAAGACCAGGGCGGGAACACTGAAGCTTTCTTT
- - TRBJ1-1 TRBV30 CAWSVGGVGNTEAFF TGTGCCTGGAGTGTAGGAGGGGTCGGGAACACTGAAGCTTTCTTT
- TRBD2 TRBJ2-1 TRBV19 CASSLSSGLYEQFF TGTGCCAGTAGTTTGTCTAGCGGACTGTATGAGCAGTTCTTC
- - TRBJ1-2 TRBV7-9 CASSWTNNYGYTF TGTGCCAGCAGCTGGACAAATAACTATGGCTACACCTTC
- - TRBJ2-1 TRBV5-1 CASSTLAESSYNEQFF TGCGCCAGCAGCACTTTAGCGGAGAGCTCCTACAATGAGCAGTTCTTC
- - TRBJ2-7 TRBV6-2/TRBV6-3 CASSYETQSYEQYF TGTGCCAGCAGTTACGAGACGCAATCCTACGAGCAGTACTTC
- - TRBJ1-4 TRBV28 CASSPGGRDEKLFF TGTGCCAGCAGTCCTGGGGGGCGGGATGAAAAACTGTTTTTT
- - TRBJ1-1 TRBV11-2 CASSNRDTEAFF TGTGCCAGCAGTAACAGGGATACTGAAGCTTTCTTT
- TRBD2 TRBJ2-5 TRBV24-1 CATSDEAGGPGETQYF TGTGCCACCAGTGATGAAGCGGGAGGGCCGGGAGAGACCCAGTACTTC
- TRBD2 TRBJ2-1 TRBV28 CASSSRRLADNNEQFF TGTGCCAGCAGTTCGAGGCGTCTAGCGGACAACAATGAGCAGTTCTTC
- TRBD1 TRBJ2-5 TRBV29-1 CSVGDRSDRETQYF TGCAGCGTGGGGGACAGAAGTGACCGGGAGACCCAGTACTTC
once - TRBJ2-6 TRBV5-6 CASSLWSGFSGANVLTF TGTGCCAGCAGCTTGTGGAGTGGGTTCTCTGGGGCCAACGTCCTGACTTTC
- TRBD2 TRBJ2-7 TRBV4-2 CASSPASGRIDEQYF TGTGCCAGCAGCCCAGCCAGCGGGAGGATCGACGAGCAGTACTTC
- - TRBJ2-3 TRBV28 CASILIGTDTQYF TGTGCCAGCATTCTTATAGGCACAGATACGCAGTATTTT
once - TRBJ1-2 TRBV5-6 CASSRPPANYGYTF TGTGCCAGCAGCCGCCCCCCCGCTAACTATGGCTACACCTTC
- TRBD2 TRBJ2-2 TRBV27 CASRRIGLAGDRTGELFF TGTGCCAGCAGGCGAATTGGACTAGCGGGAGATCGCACCGGGGAGCTGTTTTTT
- TRBD2 TRBJ2-3 TRBV10-3 CASHRTSGHSSTDTQYF TGTGCCTCCCACCGGACTAGCGGACATTCTAGCACAGATACGCAGTATTTT
- - TRBJ2-7 TRBV28 CASSQGQDYEQYF TGTGCCAGCAGTCAGGGGCAGGACTACGAGCAGTACTTC
- - TRBJ2-5 TRBV11-3 CASSLSRGAMSETQYF TGTGCCAGCAGCTTAAGTAGGGGCGCCATGTCGGAGACCCAGTACTTC
once TRBD1 TRBJ1-4 TRBV3-1/TRBV3-2 CAGSHAGQARDEKLFF TGTGCCGGCAGCCACGCGGGACAGGCCCGGGATGAAAAACTGTTTTTT
- - TRBJ2-3 TRBV19 CASSAAGELSSTDTQYF TGTGCCAGTAGTGCTGCGGGTGAATTATCTAGCACAGATACGCAGTATTTT
- TRBD1 TRBJ2-1 TRBV6-5 CASMTGQGADEQFF TGTGCCAGCATGACGGGACAGGGGGCCGATGAGCAGTTCTTC
- - TRBJ2-3 TRBV5-4 CASSLGNSASTDTQYF TGTGCCAGCAGTCTCGGGAACTCCGCTAGCACAGATACGCAGTATTTT
- TRBD1 TRBJ1-5 TRBV2 CASRETGVNQPQHF TGTGCCAGCAGGGAAACAGGGGTAAACCAGCCCCAGCATTTT
- - TRBJ1-1 TRBV13 CASTPMDTMNTEAFF TGTGCCAGCACCCCGATGGACACCATGAACACTGAAGCTTTCTTT
- - TRBJ2-2 TRBV10-1 CASSEPLLGTSGPNSNTGELFF TGCGCCAGCAGTGAGCCTCTCTTAGGGACATCGGGGCCCAACTCGAACACCGGGGAGCTGTTTTTT
- TRBD1 TRBJ2-5 TRBV9 CASSSSSTGYATQYF TGTGCCAGCAGCTCCTCCTCGACAGGGTATGCGACCCAGTACTTC
- - TRBJ2-1 TRBV7-2 CASSSPGRQGNYNEQFF TGTGCCAGCAGCTCCCCGGGGAGGCAGGGGAACTACAATGAGCAGTTCTTC
- - TRBJ1-2 TRBV28 CASRPGHHGYTF TGTGCCAGCAGACCCGGACACCATGGCTACACCTTC
- - TRBJ2-7 TRBV7-2 CASSFDSYRLYYEQYF TGTGCCAGCAGCTTCGACTCCTACAGGTTGTACTACGAGCAGTACTTC
- - TRBJ1-6 TRBV2 CASRRSTGRDSPLHF TGTGCCAGCAGGAGATCAACAGGGAGGGATTCACCCCTCCACTTT
- - TRBJ1-1 TRBV19 CAGRTYTLPNTEAFF TGTGCCGGCAGGACGTACACCCTGCCAAACACTGAAGCTTTCTTT
- - TRBJ2-2 TRBV6-2/TRBV6-3 CASSYGVTYTGELFF TGTGCCAGCAGTTACGGGGTGACCTACACCGGGGAGCTGTTTTTT
- TRBD2 TRBJ2-1 TRBV11-2 CASSLVVAGVLNEQFF TGTGCCAGCAGCTTAGTGGTAGCGGGAGTGCTCAATGAGCAGTTCTTC
- TRBD1 TRBJ1-5 TRBV5-6 CASSSNRQGGDQPQHF TGTGCCAGCAGCTCGAACCGACAGGGTGGGGATCAGCCCCAGCATTTT
- - TRBJ2-3 TRBV4-2 CASSQTASTPPRTDTQYF TGTGCCAGCAGCCAGACGGCCTCTACCCCACCACGCACAGATACGCAGTATTTT
- TRBD2 TRBJ2-7 TRBV4-2 CASSQTSGSSYEQYF TGTGCCAGCAGCCAAACTAGCGGAAGCTCCTACGAGCAGTACTTC
- - TRBJ2-7 TRBV6-5 CASSPGLAFYEQYF TGTGCCAGCAGTCCGGGACTGGCTTTCTACGAGCAGTACTTC
- TRBD1 TRBJ2-6 TRBV15 CATSRERGTAGANVLTF TGTGCCACCAGCAGAGAAAGGGGGACAGCCGGGGCCAACGTCCTGACTTTC
once - TRBJ2-7 TRBV28 CASSLRGVFYEQYF TGTGCCAGCAGTTTAAGGGGCGTCTTCTACGAGCAGTACTTC